This entry lists 16 T cell receptor beta chains sequenced from one sample in a study of cytomegalovirus exposure and HLA in healthy donors. This PCR relied on a set of 60 Vbeta primers and 13 Jbeta primers. This table comes from immunoSEQ multiplex PCR, and its TCRdb copy is limited to in-frame clones, with some not included. The table has some 120,000 clones, approximately 70% seen once. The sequenced material came from PBMCs. Every receptor here comes from a middle-aged woman in good health and CMV-seropositive.

V usage is TRBV7-2 and J usage is TRBJ2-3; TRBD2 agrees at 7 bases. The germline V gene has CDR1 SGHTA and CDR2 FQGNSA. The CDR3 has 15 amino acids. After removal of 5 bases from V and 4 bases from J, the junction contained 9 bases not matched to a gene. CDR3 bases: TGTGCCAGCAGCATATTAGCGGGTTTATCAGATACGCAGTATTTT. The encoded protein is CASSILAGLSDTQYF.

This chain links TRBV10-2 with TRBJ1-1; D possibly corresponds to TRBD1 (6 bases). The germline V gene encodes CDR1 WSHSY and CDR2 SAAADI. Trimming shortened V by 3 bases and J by 3 bases, and 11 bases separated the two germline ends. The CDR3 is 14 residues long. CDR3 residues: CASSERGADTEAFF. The CDR3 DNA reads as TGCGCCAGCAGTGAACGGGGGGCAGACACTGAAGCTTTCTTT.

The V call is TRBV4-2, the J call TRBJ2-2, with a possible D match to TRBD2 (7 bases). The CDR3 has 17 residues. Trimming cost V 1 base and J 4 bases, with 16 bases left between them. Germline loops: CDR1 LGHNA, CDR2 YNFKEQ. This chain's CDR3 is CASSQAPSGGGTGELFF. Written as DNA, the CDR3 is TGTGCCAGCAGCCAAGCCCCTAGCGGAGGGGGCACCGGGGAGCTGTTTTTT.

This clone was seen a few times. This chain joins TRBV18 and TRBJ1-1, with a tentative D call TRBD1 (5 bases). V dropped 2 bases and J dropped 7 bases, with 8 bases sitting between them. From germline, CDR1 is KGHSH and CDR2 LQKENI. The length of the CDR3 is 12 residues. In DNA form, the CDR3 reads TGTGCCAGCTCACCAATGGGGCGTGAAGCTTTCTTT. Translated: CASSPMGREAFF.

This clone has only a few counts. V usage is TRBV5-1 and J usage is TRBJ1-1; D is undetermined. Germline CDR1 and CDR2: SGHRS and YFSETQ. The CDR3 totals 15 residues. The ends were cut back, 0 bases at V and 2 bases at J, with 11 bases in the middle. This CDR3 is CASSLASSSNTEAFF. CDR3 bases: TGCGCCAGCAGCTTGGCCTCCAGTTCAAACACTGAAGCTTTCTTT.

The rearrangement links TRBV7-3 to TRBJ2-7; tentatively, D is TRBD1 (6 bases). The V end lost 5 bases, the J end lost 2 bases, and 16 bases lay between the germline ends. The CDR3 has 15 amino acids. Per the germline V gene, CDR1 is SGHTA and CDR2 is FQGTGA. The CDR3 sequence is CASSPTQGFPYEQYF. The DNA for the CDR3 is TGTGCCAGCAGCCCGACACAGGGTTTCCCCTACGAGCAGTACTTC.

The V and J genes are TRBV5-1 and TRBJ2-1; a possible D gene is TRBD2 (5 bases). Trimming pared 6 bases from V and 5 bases from J, leaving 15 bases between. The germline V gene encodes CDR1 SGHRS and CDR2 YFSETQ. This CDR3 contains 14 residues. CDR3 in amino acids: CASTLDSNNNEQFF. The CDR3 nucleotides are TGCGCCAGCACACTAGACTCCAACAACAATGAGCAGTTCTTC.

This clone has a handful of counts. This chain uses TRBV1 with TRBJ2-5; TRBD2, as called in the table, went unchecked against the DNA. The J call may not be correct, given that the DNA end is closer to TRBJ2-7. TRBV1 constitutes a pseudogene. The CDR3 has 16 amino acids. The CDR3 here is CTSSQVGPGGGYEQYF. CDR3 nucleotides: TGCACCAGCAGCCAAGTGGGACCGGGAGGCGGCTACGAGCAGTACTTC.

This chain uses TRBV27 with TRBJ2-1, with a possible D match to TRBD2 (5 bases). This CDR3 is 13 amino acids long. Deletions cut 7 bases from V and 4 bases from J, with 11 bases between. Per germline, CDR1 MNHEY and CDR2 SMNVEV (reference sequence). The DNA for the CDR3 is TGTGCCAGCAAAGCGGTTCTTTACAATGAGCAGTTCTTC. This encodes CASKAVLYNEQFF.

This clone was observed a handful of times. The V gene is TRBV4-3, the J gene TRBJ2-2; 8 nucleotides line up with TRBD2. There are 18 residues in the CDR3. V trimming: 1 base; J trimming: 0 bases; junction bases outside the gene matches: 7. CDR1 is LGHNA and CDR2 is YSLEER in the germline V gene. CDR3 sequence reads: CASSQVSLAGANTGELFF. The CDR3 DNA reads TGCGCCAGCAGCCAAGTTAGCCTAGCGGGCGCGAACACCGGGGAGCTGTTTTTT.

This clone was counted between two and nine times. The chain couples TRBV5-1 to TRBJ2-7, with 8 bases matching TRBD1. Germline V gene sequence: CDR1 SGHRS, CDR2 YFSETQ. The ends lost 4 bases at V and 3 bases at J; junction bases unmatched: 6. This CDR3 is built from 14 residues. The CDR3 sequence is CASSQQGGNYEQYF. The DNA of the CDR3 is TGCGCCAGCAGCCAACAGGGGGGTAACTACGAGCAGTACTTC.

Only a few counts were recorded for this clone. The V call is TRBV6-1, the J call TRBJ2-2, with D possibly matching TRBD1 (6 bases). Germline V gives CDR1 MNHNS, CDR2 SASEGT. CDR3 size: 15 residues. Trimming pared 7 bases from V and 0 bases from J, leaving 12 bases between. CDR3 amino acids: CASTWDNTNTGELFF. CDR3 coding DNA: TGTGCCAGCACTTGGGACAACACGAACACCGGGGAGCTGTTTTTT.

This clone was counted a few times. V gene TRBV19 combines with J gene TRBJ2-7; 12 bases map to TRBD2. The germline V gene encodes CDR1 LNHDA and CDR2 SQIVND (reference sequence). V lost 5 bases and J lost 9; bases outside the gene matches: 11. CDR3 length equals 15 residues. The CDR3 protein is CASSSRTSGDVGQYF. The CDR3 coding sequence is TGTGCCAGTAGTTCGCGGACTAGCGGGGACGTTGGGCAGTACTTC.

This clone came up once. The chain links TRBV25-1 to TRBJ1-2; the match to TRBD1 covers 7 bases. Trimming at V came to 5 bases and at J to 4 bases, leaving 1 base not matched to a gene. The CDR3 totals 12 residues. In germline, CDR1 is MGHDK, CDR2 SYGVNS. CDR3 DNA sequence: TGTGCCAGCAGTCCAGGGGGCTATGGCTACACCTTC. Protein: CASSPGGYGYTF.

V is TRBV4-1 and J is TRBJ2-1; 12 bases map to TRBD2. The junction had 2 bases not matched to a gene; V was cut back by 6 bases and J by 2 bases. Germline CDR1 MGHRA, CDR2 YSYEKL. This CDR3 spans 15 amino acids. CDR3 in DNA: TGCGCCAGCAGAAGGACTAGCGGGACCTACAATGAGCAGTTCTTC. The encoded protein is CASRRTSGTYNEQFF.

The chain carries TRBV9 and TRBJ1-2; 8 bases are shared with TRBD1. Unmatched junction bases numbered 15, after V lost 3 bases and J lost 8 bases. CDR3 length: 16 amino acids. Germline CDR1 is SGDLS and CDR2 is YYNGEE. The CDR3 region is CASSASESRGLRGYTF. CDR3 in DNA: TGTGCCAGCAGCGCCTCAGAATCCAGGGGGCTACGGGGCTACACCTTC.